This T cell receptor (beta chain) appears in the sequencing data of a study of metastatic and nonmetastatic thyroid tumors. Findings and limits, study-wide: The reported finding was significantly higher TCR beta diversity in malignant thyroid tumors relative to benign nodules, in blood and tumor.

All patients were untreated before thyroid surgery. Per germline, CDR1 SGHTA and CDR2 FQGTGA. V lost 2 bases and J 6 bases, leaving 8 bases between the germline ends. This CDR3 is built from 13 residues. This clone was seen repeatedly, ten times or more. What it binds is unknown. How the authors handled the data: A classifier for distant metastasis in papillary thyroid cancer was constructed using CDR3 differences observed across clinicopathological groups. TCRdb re-called the PCR reads through MiXCR. The V and J calls and clone size are TCRdb's, not the authors'. Of tens of thousands of clones in the sample, 25% were seen once.

The chain links TRBV7-3 to TRBJ2-1, with a possible D match to TRBD1 (5 bases). The TCR comes from a female donor with papillary thyroid cancer or a benign thyroid nodule (not recorded which). Some clones in this sample may be carry-over from other donors' samples. The sequencing input was blood. CDR3 sequence (DNA): TGTGCCAGCAGCTTATCAGGGCCCAATGAGCAGTTCTTC. Its protein is CASSLSGPNEQFF.